The following is a TCR beta chain sequence with its context. Its antigen is unknown. No quality values exist for individual bases; no much larger clone is one base distant. Receptor amplification or capture employed 5' RACE. Sequencing relied on an Illumina HiSeq 2000. A universal primer binding site was added through template switching, and the final cDNA carried a unique molecular identifier so that TCR cDNA molecules could be counted accurately. Specific primers in the conserved constant-segment region were used to synthesize first-strand cDNA for TCR alpha and beta chains. To control for contamination, every cDNA library carried two barcodes: a SMART-Mk sample barcode plus Illumina barcodes. Two successive PCR steps introduced TruSeq adapter sequences along with Illumina sample barcodes. The TCR alpha and beta cDNA libraries were sequenced on the Illumina HiSeq platform using custom primers. As for how the authors treated the data: MiGEC was used to process raw reads and extract unique molecular identifiers, and MiXCR was used to find CDR3 positions. Recombination models were inferred per individual with the repgenHMM and IGoR tools using an EM algorithm. The analysis of shared clonotypes was done with the tcR package in R, with sharing normalized by the product of cloneset sizes. To study raw recombination free of thymic and clonal selection effects, out-of-frame nonproductive sequences were analyzed. In TCRdb, the public reads were trimmed at Q25 with fastp and aligned with MiXCR, with productive beta chains retained. Each CDR3 protein appears once, grouped with its most common genes and DNA. It is TCRdb's table, rather than the study itself, that gives the V and J calls and clone size. The sample table contains 510,000 or so distinct CDR3 sequences; only one count was recorded for 13% to 15% of them. The top ten clonotypes cover roughly 0.42% of the sample.

Only healthy Caucasian donors were included. Three pairs of female monozygotic twins, all aged roughly 18 to 29 years, made up the twin cohort. CD4+ and CD8+ T cell populations were isolated with positive isolation kits from Invitrogen. CDR1 and CDR2, per the germline V gene (reference sequence), are DFQATT and SNEGSKA. The trim is 3 bases for V and 5 bases for J, with a gap of 16 bases between the germline ends. Inclusive of the bounding cysteine and phenylalanine, the CDR3 is 14 residues long. The kept DNA is CDR3 alone, 42 bases in frame from the first base. These data belong to a study of identical twins (dated by TCRdb to 2015 to 2016). As for the study more broadly: TCR alpha and beta repertoires from monozygotic twins, unrelated adults of various ages and cord blood were deep-sequenced to test whether fetal clonotypes persist. Replicate twin experiments were performed at different times using different library preparation protocols to rule out contamination. General conclusions and limits of the study: A weaker excess of twin sharing was found in beta out-of-frame sequences because the signal-to-noise ratio was lowered by fewer shared sequences. Abundant cord blood beta clonotypes carried fewer insertions; young adult naive repertoires showed a weaker similar trend, while memory repertoires showed none. Out-of-frame TCR alpha sharing in monozygotic twins was systematically underestimated by recombination models, whereas sharing between unrelated individuals was in agreement with the recombination models. Invariant T cells such as MAIT and iNKT could partly confound zero-insertion analyses, although diverse VJ usage argued against such confounding for most clonotypes. Out-of-frame TCR alpha sequences shared between twins showed an excess of low generation-probability sequences compared with coincidental sharing between unrelated individuals. Because the same donors could not be followed over many years, conclusions were based on cross-sectional statistical analysis.

These sequences were also reported in another study, on yellow fever vaccine responses in identical twins. As described in the second report: According to the authors, in identical twins the way T cells responded to vaccination appeared partly convergent and partly personalized. In the study, vaccine-responding T cell clones were precisely tracked in identical twins.

The clonotype originates from a woman under 30 in good health. Specimen: CD4+ T cells sorted from blood. The V and J genes are TRBV20-1 and TRBJ2-5; possibly the D gene is TRBD1, per 5 matching bases. The DNA is TGCAGTGCTAGTAAGGCACAGAAGGGGGAGACCCAGTACTTC. It translates to CSASKAQKGETQYF.